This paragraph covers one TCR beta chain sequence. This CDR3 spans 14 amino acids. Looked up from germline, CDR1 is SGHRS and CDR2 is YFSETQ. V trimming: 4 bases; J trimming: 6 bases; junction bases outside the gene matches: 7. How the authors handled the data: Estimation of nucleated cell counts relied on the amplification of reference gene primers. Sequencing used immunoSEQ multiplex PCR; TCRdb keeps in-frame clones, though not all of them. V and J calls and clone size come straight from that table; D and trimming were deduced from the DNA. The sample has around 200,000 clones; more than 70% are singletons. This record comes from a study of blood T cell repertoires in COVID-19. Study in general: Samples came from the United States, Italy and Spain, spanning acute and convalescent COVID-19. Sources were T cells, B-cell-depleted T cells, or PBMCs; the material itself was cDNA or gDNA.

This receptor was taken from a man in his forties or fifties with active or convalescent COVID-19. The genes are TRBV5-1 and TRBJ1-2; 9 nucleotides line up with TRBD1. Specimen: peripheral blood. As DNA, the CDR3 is TGCGCCAGCAGCGCCGTACAGGGGGCGGATGGCTACACCTTC. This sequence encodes CASSAVQGADGYTF. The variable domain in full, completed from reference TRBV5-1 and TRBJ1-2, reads KAGVTQTPRYLIKTRGQQVTLSCSPISGHRSVSWYQQTPGQGLQFLFEYFSETQRNKGNFPGRFSGRQFSNSRSEMNVSTLELGDSALYLCASSAVQGADGYTFGSGTRLTVV.